This entry features one T cell receptor beta chain sequence. The CDR3 has 14 amino acids. V was pared by 4 bases and J by 5 bases, with 5 bases of the junction left unmatched. Germline-derived CDR1 and CDR2 are SGHRS and YFSETQ. Source study methods: Scientists estimated how many nucleated cells there were by amplifying reference gene primers. TCRdb's table, derived via immunoSEQ multiplex PCR, lists solely in-frame clones and lacks some. Clone size and the V and J calls come from that table; the DNA yielded D and trimming. The sample has 200,000 to 300,000 clones, about 85% seen once. The data were obtained in a study of blood T cell repertoires in COVID-19. Study overall: Sources were T cells, B-cell-depleted T cells, or PBMCs; the material itself was cDNA or gDNA.

This chain joins TRBV5-1 and TRBJ2-5; TRBD2 aligns across 10 bases. The sequenced sample consisted of peripheral blood. This sequence originates from a man aged 55 to 69 who had recovered from COVID-19. CDR3 loop: CASSQAGGPETQYF. As DNA, the CDR3 is TGCGCCAGCAGCCAAGCGGGGGGGCCGGAGACCCAGTACTTC. The full variable domain, rest sourced from reference TRBV5-1 and TRBJ2-5, is KAGVTQTPRYLIKTRGQQVTLSCSPISGHRSVSWYQQTPGQGLQFLFEYFSETQRNKGNFPGRFSGRQFSNSRSEMNVSTLELGDSALYLCASSQAGGPETQYFGPGTRLLVL.